One and the same sample provided the 22 T cell receptor beta chains below, sequenced in a study of shared clonotypes between healthy human individuals. Sequenced by immunoSEQ multiplex PCR; TCRdb stores in-frame clones only, minus some. The repertoire holds roughly 1,800,000 clones, with roughly 94% as singletons. CD8 cells classed as naive were CD45RO-negative and positively selected for CCR7, excluding terminally differentiated effector memory CD45RA+ cells. Source material: naive CD8+ T cells sorted from blood. These TCRs come from a young man in good health.

This rearrangement joins TRBV9 to TRBJ2-3; possibly TRBD1 for D (6 bases). Germline V gene lookup returns CDR1 SGDLS and CDR2 YYNGEE. The CDR3 is 13 residues long. V was clipped by 4 bases and J by 5 bases, with 11 bases between them. CDR3 region: CASSTGWVDTQYF. As DNA, the CDR3 is TGTGCCAGCAGCACAGGGTGGGTAGATACGCAGTATTTT.

For this clone: This sample includes further DNA sequences coding for the same CDR3. The chain couples TRBV19 to TRBJ2-7, with D possibly matching TRBD2 (5 bases). There are 13 residues in the CDR3. Deletions cut 1 base from V and 5 bases from J, with 9 bases between. Germline assignment: CDR1 LNHDA and CDR2 SQIVND (reference sequence). CDR3 bases: TGTGCCAGTAGTATAGGTACGGGGAACGAGCAGTACTTC. Protein product: CASSIGTGNEQYF.

The CDR3 DNA is TGTGCCAGCAGTCTCCGGGACTTAAGCTCCTACAATGAGCAGTTCTTC. It translates to CASSLRDLSSYNEQFF. The genes are TRBV28 and TRBJ2-1, with D perhaps TRBD2 (6 bases). V lost 5 bases and J 0 bases, leaving 14 bases between the germline ends. Germline V gene sequence: CDR1 MDHEN, CDR2 SYDVKM. This CDR3 is 16 amino acids long. The whole variable domain, filled in from reference TRBV28 and TRBJ2-1, reads DVKVTQSSRYLVKRTGEKVFLECVQDMDHENMFWYRQDPGLGLRLIYFSYDVKMKEKGDIPEGYSVSREKKERFSLILESASTNQTSMYLCASSLRDLSSYNEQFFGPGTRLTVL.

In this sample, this clone turned up once. The chain links TRBV10-2 to TRBJ1-2; no clear D. The CDR3 spans 14 residues. V lost 3 bases to trimming and J lost 5 bases, with 13 bases between them. Germline CDR1 WSHSY, CDR2 SAAADI. This CDR3 is CASSDAATEYGYTF. Written as DNA, the CDR3 is TGCGCCAGCAGTGACGCTGCTACGGAGTATGGCTACACCTTC.

The J gene is TRBJ1-1, the V gene TRBV30; 7 nucleotides match TRBD1. The germline gives CDR1 GTSNPN, CDR2 SVGIG (reference sequence). This CDR3 has 13 amino acids. The J segment lost 6 bases and the V segment lost 6 bases, leaving 10 bases of the junction unmatched. CDR3 sequence reads: CACDRENSPEAFF. The CDR3 DNA reads as TGTGCCTGTGACAGGGAAAACTCTCCTGAAGCTTTCTTT.

V usage is TRBV11-1 and J usage is TRBJ2-3; no clear D. CDR1 and CDR2 (germline): SGHAT, FQDESV (reference sequence). The CDR3 is 19 amino acids. V gave up 1 base and J gave up 0 bases, with 20 bases separating them. The CDR3 here is CASSLGPLRSRYSTDTQYF. CDR3 bases: TGTGCCAGCAGCTTAGGTCCCCTTCGGAGCAGATACAGCACAGATACGCAGTATTTT.

The chain combines TRBV7-9 with TRBJ1-6, with TRBD1 matching 7 bases. J gave up 10 bases and V 7 bases, and 4 bases lay outside the gene matches. Germline loops: CDR1 SEHNR, CDR2 FQNEAQ (reference sequence). The CDR3 has 12 residues. CDR3 DNA sequence: TGTGCCAGCACTATAGGGGGCTCACCCCTCCACTTT. Its translation is CASTIGGSPLHF.

The gene calls are TRBV30 and TRBJ2-2; TRBD1 matches 10 bases. The CDR3 is 15 residues long. Germline CDR1 and CDR2: GTSNPN and SVGIG (reference sequence). Unmatched junction bases numbered 8, after V lost 6 bases and J lost 4 bases. Here the CDR3 DNA reads TGTGCCTGCCAACGGGACAGGGGAATCACCGGGGAGCTGTTTTTT. This encodes CACQRDRGITGELFF. Full variable domain (outside the CDR3, taken from reference TRBV30 and TRBJ2-2): SQTIHQWPATLVQPVGSPLSLECTVEGTSNPNLYWYRQAAGRGLQLLFYSVGIGQISSEVPQNLSASRPQDRQFILSSKKLLLSDSGFYLCACQRDRGITGELFFGEGSRLTVL.

The rearrangement joins TRBV7-9 to TRBJ2-1; 7 bases line up with TRBD2. The germline V gene has CDR1 SEHNR and CDR2 FQNEAQ (reference sequence). J gave up 1 base and V 1 base, and 1 base lay outside the gene matches. The CDR3 covers 15 residues. CDR3: CASSLDGRSYNEQFF. In DNA form, the CDR3 reads TGTGCCAGCAGCTTAGACGGGAGGTCCTACAATGAGCAGTTCTTC.

This chain uses TRBV11-2 with TRBJ2-7; 8 bases are a match to TRBD2. Germline trimming cut 5 bases from V and 2 bases from J; bases unmatched to any gene: 14. The CDR3 is 17 residues long. The germline V gene encodes CDR1 SGHAT and CDR2 FQNNGV. The CDR3 reads CASSPAGGGYETYEQYF. In DNA form, the CDR3 reads TGTGCCAGCAGCCCCGCCGGGGGGGGCTATGAAACCTACGAGCAGTACTTC.

The sample holds a few counts of this clone. This chain uses TRBV29-1 with TRBJ1-1; D possibly corresponds to TRBD1 (6 bases). This CDR3 has 13 residues. CDR1 is SQVTM and CDR2 is ANQGSEA in the germline V gene. Trimming shortened V by 5 bases and J by 4 bases, and 14 bases separated the two germline ends. CDR3 in DNA: TGCAGCGTTCAAACAGGGCTGGGCACTGAAGCTTTCTTT. Protein: CSVQTGLGTEAFF.

V and J are TRBV7-9 and TRBJ2-7; D gene uncertain. Germline V gives CDR1 SEHNR, CDR2 FQNEAQ (reference sequence). The CDR3 covers 12 residues. V shed 5 bases and J shed 4 bases, with 9 bases lying between them. The CDR3 loop is CASSHDGYEQYF. In nucleotides, the CDR3 is TGTGCCAGCAGCCACGACGGATACGAGCAGTACTTC. The full variable domain, with the rest looked up from reference TRBV7-9 and TRBJ2-7, is DTGVSQNPRHKITKRGQNVTFRCDPISEHNRLYWYRQTLGQGPEFLTYFQNEAQLEKSRLLSDRFSAERPKGSFSTLEIQRTEQGDSAMYLCASSHDGYEQYFGPGTRLTVT.

The rearrangement joins TRBV13 to TRBJ2-1; D is uncertain. The CDR3 sequence is 20 residues long. Germline V CDR1 and CDR2: PRHDT, FYEKMQ (reference sequence). V was trimmed by 0 bases and J by 0 bases, leaving 21 bases between them. The CDR3 sequence is CASSLGGYPVENYSYNEQFF. CDR3 sequence (DNA): TGTGCCAGCAGCTTAGGAGGCTACCCAGTCGAAAACTACTCCTACAATGAGCAGTTCTTC.

This chain connects TRBV19 to TRBJ2-7, with a possible D match to TRBD1 (5 bases). The ends were cut back, 8 bases at V and 0 bases at J, with 11 bases in the middle. CDR1 is LNHDA and CDR2 is SQIVND in the germline V gene (reference sequence). This CDR3 is 13 amino acids long. The DNA for the CDR3 is TGTGCCAGTGGGGCAGCCCCCTCCTACGAGCAGTACTTC. Its translation: CASGAAPSYEQYF.

The chain has TRBV5-6 and TRBJ1-2; 7 nucleotides align to TRBD1. The CDR3 extends over 12 amino acids. The ends lost 6 bases at V and 3 bases at J; junction bases unmatched: 2. The germline gives CDR1 SGHDT, CDR2 YYEEEE. The CDR3 sequence is CASTGTDYGYTF. Written as DNA, the CDR3 is TGTGCCAGCACCGGGACAGACTATGGCTACACCTTC.

V usage is TRBV4-1 and J usage is TRBJ2-7; D is undetermined. The V end was cut by 0 bases, the J end by 2 bases, with 14 bases between. CDR3 length equals 16 residues. CDR1 is MGHRA and CDR2 is YSYEKL in the germline V gene. The CDR3 nucleotides are TGCGCCAGCAGCCAAGAGGGTGGAGTGTTGGCCTACGAGCAGTACTTC. Translation: CASSQEGGVLAYEQYF.

The chain is built from TRBV28 and TRBJ2-5; D perhaps matches TRBD1 (5 bases). The CDR3 length is 15 residues. The ends were cut back, 6 bases at V and 2 bases at J, with 16 bases in the middle. CDR1 is MDHEN and CDR2 is SYDVKM in the germline V gene. The CDR3 DNA is TGTGCCAGCAGACTGGGGCAATCATTACAAGAGACCCAGTACTTC. Protein product: CASRLGQSLQETQYF.

This chain connects TRBV5-4 to TRBJ2-5, with TRBD2 matching over 7 bases. CDR3 length: 16 amino acids. Germline lookup yields CDR1 SGHNT and CDR2 YYREEE (reference sequence). V was pared by 4 bases and J by 1 base, with 10 bases of the junction left unmatched. The CDR3 protein is CASSPDWRESQETQYF. The CDR3 DNA follows: TGTGCCAGCAGCCCAGACTGGCGGGAGAGCCAAGAGACCCAGTACTTC.

The V and J genes are TRBV14 and TRBJ2-7; D may be TRBD1 or TRBD2 (5 bases each). The CDR3 has 19 amino acids. Trimming cost V 0 bases and J 7 bases, with 28 bases left between them. CDR1 and CDR2 (germline): SGHDN, FVKESK. CDR3 coding DNA: TGTGCCAGCAGCCAAGATCCCCCCGGGGCCGAGACCCATTTTACAGAGCAGTACTTC. Translation gives CASSQDPPGAETHFTEQYF.

V is TRBV2 and J is TRBJ1-6, with D unclear. Germline assignment: CDR1 SNHLY and CDR2 FYNNEI. V was pared by 1 base and J by 0 bases, with 10 bases between. This CDR3 spans 17 amino acids. CDR3 nucleotide sequence: TGTGCCAGCAGTGAAGTGGGTGGGAGCTCCTATAATTCACCCCTCCACTTT. Translation: CASSEVGGSSYNSPLHF. Filled out from reference TRBV2 and TRBJ1-6, the complete variable domain reads EPEVTQTPSHQVTQMGQEVILRCVPISNHLYFYWYRQILGQKVEFLVSFYNNEISEKSEIFDDQFSVERPDGSNFTLKIRSTKLEDSAMYFCASSEVGGSSYNSPLHFGNGTRLTVT.

The rearrangement uses TRBV18 and TRBJ2-6; weak D call: TRBD1 (5 bases). Trimming pared 1 base from V and 4 bases from J, leaving 11 bases between. The CDR3 runs to 16 residues. Germline V CDR1 and CDR2: KGHSH, LQKENI. The CDR3 DNA reads TGTGCCAGCTCACCACGGTCAGGGCCCGGGGCCAACGTCCTGACTTTC. Translated, it gives CASSPRSGPGANVLTF. Supplemented by reference TRBV18 and TRBJ2-6, the full variable domain reads NAGVMQNPRHLVRRRGQEARLRCSPMKGHSHVYWYRQLPEEGLKFMVYLQKENIIDESGMPKERFSAEFPKEGPSILRIQQVVRGDSAAYFCASSPRSGPGANVLTFGAGSRLTVL.

The genes are TRBV6-5 and TRBJ2-3; D call uncertain. This CDR3 contains 12 residues. The germline V and J ends were trimmed by 7 bases and 8 bases, with 13 bases remaining between them. The germline V gene has CDR1 MNHEY and CDR2 SVGAGI. The CDR3 DNA sequence: TGTGCCAGCAAAGATGGACCGCCTACGCAGTATTTT. Translated: CASKDGPPTQYF.